These T cell receptor beta chains were read from a single sample in a study of molecular identifiers for immune sequencing clone quantification. TCRdb re-analysed the PCR reads in MiXCR, keeping a single row per CDR3 protein. The repertoire holds hundreds of thousands of distinct CDR3 sequences, about a fifth seen once, with roughly 0.86% in the top ten. The sample comprised naive CD8+ T cells from blood, with Jurkat cell RNA spiked in. All receptors come from a human donor in good health. Some libraries in this study had Jurkat cell RNA spiked in. Each CDR3 is given with its conserved first and last residue. The D gene is left open where the match is weak. Where a row states a size, it is once, few, many or the class of an expanded clone; other rows omit it.

TRBV20-1	many	NA	12	TRBJ2-7	CSARDRNFEQYF	TGCAGTGCTAGAGATCGAAACTTCGAGCAGTACTTC
TRBV12-3/TRBV12-4	many	TRBD1	12	TRBJ1-3	CASRRQGETIYF	TGTGCCAGCAGACGACAGGGCGAGACCATATATTTT
TRBV6-2/TRBV6-3	many	NA	13	TRBJ2-7	CASSYHRDYEQYF	TGTGCCAGCAGTTACCACAGGGACTACGAGCAGTACTTC
TRBV11-2	few	TRBD2	16	TRBJ2-3	CASSLVSGSSPDTQYF	TGTGCCAGCAGCTTAGTTAGCGGGAGTTCTCCAGATACGCAGTATTTT
TRBV7-6	many	TRBD2	16	TRBJ2-1	CASTRAGGLSYNEQFF	TGTGCCAGCACCCGAGCGGGAGGTTTGTCCTACAATGAGCAGTTCTTC
TRBV28	many	NA	13	TRBJ2-7	CASSLIGTWEQYF	TGTGCCAGCAGTTTAATCGGGACCTGGGAGCAGTACTTC
TRBV23-1	NA	TRBD1	17	TRBJ2-5	CASSQGPDRGPQETQYF	TGCGCCAGCAGTCAAGGACCGGACAGGGGGCCCCAAGAGACCCAGTACTTC
TRBV11-2	NA	TRBD1	17	TRBJ2-7	CASSFDVGQGGVDEQYF	TGTGCCAGCAGCTTTGACGTAGGACAGGGAGGTGTCGACGAGCAGTACTTC
TRBV29-1	many	TRBD2	15	TRBJ2-1	CSVEPTSGRAREQFF	TGCAGCGTTGAACCCACTAGCGGGAGGGCCCGGGAGCAGTTCTTC
TRBV28	many	TRBD1	15	TRBJ1-1	CASRDSLITNTEAFF	TGTGCCAGCCGGGACAGCCTCATCACGAACACTGAAGCTTTCTTT
TRBV6-5	many	NA	14	TRBJ2-7	CASSYVAGSYEQYF	TGTGCCAGCAGTTACGTGGCAGGTAGCTACGAGCAGTACTTC
TRBV20-1	many	TRBD2	13	TRBJ2-7	CSAISGRTYEQYF	TGCAGTGCCATTAGCGGGAGAACCTACGAGCAGTACTTC
TRBV12-3/TRBV12-4	many	TRBD1	14	TRBJ2-7	CASTSGTGFWEQYF	TGTGCCAGCACTTCCGGGACAGGGTTTTGGGAGCAGTACTTC
TRBV7-9	few	NA	15	TRBJ2-5	CASSPVEGIRETQYF	TGTGCCAGCAGCCCCGTTGAAGGGATTAGAGAGACCCAGTACTTC
TRBV24-1	NA	NA	16	TRBJ2-1	CATSGDSPQDPNEQFF	TGTGCCACCAGTGGGGACTCCCCCCAAGACCCAAATGAGCAGTTCTTC
TRBV4-3	few	TRBD1	16	TRBJ1-3	CASSQEPRGLGNTIYF	TGCGCCAGCAGCCAAGAACCCAGGGGGCTTGGAAACACCATATATTTT
TRBV9	many	NA	13	TRBJ2-5	CASSVGGEETQYF	TGTGCCAGCAGCGTAGGAGGAGAAGAGACCCAGTACTTC
TRBV29-1	many	NA	12	TRBJ1-3	CSVVQSGNTIYF	TGCAGCGTTGTACAGAGTGGAAACACCATATATTTT
TRBV19	many	NA	15	TRBJ2-3	CASSISDARPDTQYF	TGTGCCAGTAGTATATCTGACGCCAGGCCGGATACGCAGTATTTT
TRBV7-9	many	NA	12	TRBJ1-5	CASSPEGQPQHF	TGTGCCAGCAGCCCCGAGGGCCAGCCCCAGCATTTT
TRBV7-9	many	NA	13	TRBJ2-7	CASSGVGRYEQYF	TGTGCCAGCAGCGGGGTAGGGAGGTACGAGCAGTACTTC
TRBV7-2	many	TRBD2	16	TRBJ2-1	CASSFLAGALYNEQFF	TGTGCCAGCAGCTTTCTAGCGGGAGCACTATACAATGAGCAGTTCTTC
TRBV25-1	many	NA	14	TRBJ1-1	CASSVSLTRTEAFF	TGTGCCAGCAGTGTCTCCCTCACTCGGACTGAAGCTTTCTTT
TRBV5-1	many	NA	15	TRBJ2-2	CASSLWISNTGELFF	TGCGCCAGCAGCTTATGGATTTCGAACACCGGGGAGCTGTTTTTT
TRBV2	many	NA	15	TRBJ2-2	CASLSPQKSTGELFF	TGTGCCAGCCTGTCCCCGCAAAAGTCCACCGGGGAGCTGTTTTTT
TRBV7-9	many	TRBD1	18	TRBJ1-1	CASSPGPLDRAMNTEAFF	TGTGCCAGCAGCCCCGGACCCCTTGACAGGGCAATGAACACTGAAGCTTTCTTT
TRBV7-9	NA	NA	12	TRBJ2-1	CASSSRGYEQFF	TGTGCCAGCAGCTCAAGGGGGTATGAGCAGTTCTTC
TRBV12-3/TRBV12-4	NA	TRBD1	17	TRBJ1-5	CASSVGAGGESNQPQHF	TGTGCCAGCAGTGTCGGGGCAGGGGGCGAAAGCAATCAGCCCCAGCATTTT
TRBV7-9	many	NA	12	TRBJ1-1	CASSLGTTEAFF	TGTGCCAGCAGCTTAGGAACAACTGAAGCTTTCTTT
TRBV7-9	few	NA	13	TRBJ2-2	CASSFGGPGELFF	TGTGCCAGCAGCTTCGGGGGCCCCGGGGAGCTGTTTTTT
TRBV12-3/TRBV12-4	many	TRBD1	16	TRBJ2-3	CASSPYDRGETDTQYF	TGTGCCAGCAGTCCCTATGACAGGGGGGAGACAGATACGCAGTATTTT
TRBV4-3	NA	TRBD1	15	TRBJ2-3	CANSRWTGASDTQYF	TGCGCCAACAGCAGATGGACAGGAGCCTCAGATACGCAGTATTTT
TRBV7-9	many	NA	15	TRBJ1-1	CASKSGTHMNTEAFF	TGTGCCAGCAAAAGCGGGACACACATGAACACTGAAGCTTTCTTT
TRBV9	many	NA	15	TRBJ2-7	CASSVSGGTSYEQYF	TGTGCCAGCAGCGTAAGTGGGGGGACGTCCTACGAGCAGTACTTC
TRBV11-2	NA	TRBD1	15	TRBJ2-7	CASSQLPGQAYEQYF	TGTGCCAGCAGCCAACTTCCGGGACAGGCCTACGAGCAGTACTTC
TRBV4-3	many	NA	17	TRBJ2-7	CASSQDRPEGGSYEQYF	TGCGCCAGCAGCCAAGATCGCCCGGAGGGCGGCTCCTACGAGCAGTACTTC
TRBV5-8	many	NA	16	TRBJ2-5	CASSPGAGPYQETQYF	TGTGCCAGCAGCCCTGGGGCAGGGCCGTACCAAGAGACCCAGTACTTC
TRBV27	many	NA	17	TRBJ2-3	CASSLSTPPDYTDTQYF	TGTGCCAGCAGTTTATCGACCCCTCCGGACTACACAGATACGCAGTATTTT
TRBV13	many	NA	15	TRBJ2-5	CASSFGRSNQETQYF	TGTGCCAGCAGCTTTGGCAGGAGCAACCAAGAGACCCAGTACTTC
TRBV6-2/TRBV6-3	NA	NA	17	TRBJ1-5	CASSYFKDGSLNQPQHF	TGTGCCAGCAGTTACTTTAAGGACGGTTCCCTCAATCAGCCCCAGCATTTT
TRBV24-1	many	TRBD1	13	TRBJ2-3	CATSDLGTGRQYF	TGTGCCACCAGTGATCTAGGGACAGGCCGGCAGTATTTT
TRBV7-9	many	TRBD2	16	TRBJ2-7	CASSAPLAGVSYEQYF	TGTGCCAGCAGCGCACCCTTAGCGGGGGTGTCCTACGAGCAGTACTTC
TRBV25-1	few	NA	16	TRBJ2-1	CASTDSGRGAYNEQFF	TGTGCCAGCACCGATTCTGGCAGGGGGGCCTACAATGAGCAGTTCTTC
TRBV5-8	few	NA	15	TRBJ2-3	CASSSGRTSTDTQYF	TGTGCCAGCAGCTCGGGGAGGACCAGCACAGATACGCAGTATTTT
TRBV20-1	many	NA	14	TRBJ2-7	CSASHTVPAYEQYF	TGCAGTGCTAGTCATACAGTGCCCGCCTACGAGCAGTACTTC
TRBV7-9	many	NA	15	TRBJ2-7	CASSLAGGDVTEQYF	TGTGCCAGCAGCTTAGCGGGAGGCGACGTTACCGAGCAGTACTTC
TRBV7-8	many	NA	14	TRBJ2-5	CASSLSGPRETQYF	TGTGCCAGCAGCTTAAGCGGGCCTAGAGAGACCCAGTACTTC
TRBV28	many	NA	17	TRBJ2-1	CASSWDEDYLINNEQFF	TGTGCCAGCAGTTGGGACGAAGACTACCTAATAAACAATGAGCAGTTCTTC
TRBV6-2/TRBV6-3	NA	TRBD2	16	TRBJ2-1	CASSSLAVSSYNEQFF	TGTGCCAGCAGTTCCCTAGCGGTAAGCTCCTACAATGAGCAGTTCTTC
TRBV28	many	TRBD1	14	TRBJ2-5	CASSPTGSGIAQYF	TGTGCCAGCAGTCCGACAGGGTCAGGTATCGCCCAGTACTTC